The source of this T cell receptor (beta chain) is a study of regulatory T cells in long-lasting Graves disease (dated by TCRdb to the early 2020s). Turning to the overall study: In the newly diagnosed Graves' disease group, patients had been taking antithyroid drugs for less than 3 months. A total of around 35 samples were covered by TCR sequencing, comprising approximately 13 persistent and 20 newly diagnosed Graves' disease patients. Patients with persistent Graves' disease were compared with patients with newly diagnosed Graves' disease using TCR sequencing and RNA sequencing of peripheral blood. The study was conducted in China and was registered as a clinical trial. The paper's findings and limits, for the study overall: Persistent Graves' disease patients showed lower TCR Shannon entropy and fewer highly expanded clones than newly diagnosed patients, suggesting clonal expansion. Patients with persistent disease shared more public clonotypes (around 2,700) than newly diagnosed patients did (approximately 970). Persistent disease showed preferential use of TRBV28, TRBJ1-2 and TRBJ2-5, whereas newly diagnosed disease favored TRBV20-1 and TRBJ2-1. Sequencing and analysis were restricted to the TCR beta chain. Peripheral blood alone was examined, since thyroid tissue, which constituted the primary lesion, could not be accessed. The authors acknowledged the small sample size as a limitation that may reduce accuracy.

A remark on this clonotype: Its antigen is currently not known. Qualities for individual bases were not recorded, and no much larger clone is one base off.

The library relied on multiplex PCR. Data came from an Illumina HiSeq 4000. To build TCR beta libraries, CDR3 regions were amplified by Arm-PCR using iRepertoire HTBI primers. PCR products were gel purified before sequencing. In the source study's methods: Gene usage analysis of CDR3 amino acid clonotypes relied on the roughly 60 TRBV and 15 or so TRBJ segments identified across samples. COPE and FqMerger were used to merge the filtered high-quality paired reads into contigs. BLAST was used to align contigs to IMGT TRBV, TRBD and TRBJ reference genes, and CDR3 was defined according to IMGT. Clonotypes above 0.1% frequency were classified as highly expanded clones. Repertoire diversity was measured by Shannon entropy, and V-J evenness by the Gini coefficient. A clonotype found in more than one individual was treated as public. The public reads were reprocessed in TCRdb via fastp at Q25 and MiXCR, keeping in-frame beta chains. Identical CDR3 proteins give one entry, which carries the most common genes and DNA. TCRdb's processing, not the authors' own work, is the source of the V and J calls. The sample table lists hundreds of thousands of distinct CDR3 sequences, less than 15% of them with a count of one. The top ten clonotypes cover roughly 10% of the sample.

Reading from cysteine to phenylalanine, the CDR3 counts 11 amino acids. The CDR3 DNA has 33 bases and is translated from base 1. Taken from the germline V gene, the CDR1 and CDR2 loops are MNHNS and SASEGT. Compared with germline, V lacks 5 bases and J lacks 14 bases; bases without a gene match: 7. The sample's time point, from its label and the paper: newly diagnosed GD, antithyroid drugs for less than 3 months. RNA was extracted from PBMCs in TRIzol for both TCR sequencing and RNA sequencing. The diagnosis of Graves' disease was made according to American Thyroid Association guidelines. The patients came from an endocrinology department in Xi'an, China. From each patient, 8 to 10 milliliters of peripheral blood was collected into an EDTA anticoagulant tube. Ficoll Paque Plus density gradient separation was used to isolate PBMCs, and no further T cell sorting was done. An Agilent 2100 Bioanalyzer and agarose gel were used to check RNA quality, while a NanoDrop 2000 measured RNA concentration.

The sample was also linked to a second study, of T cells in Graves' hyperthyroidism and ophthalmopathy. The second study's paper adds: A patient counted as having stable Graves' hyperthyroidism if no progression to ophthalmopathy occurred over 18 months of follow-up. The hyperthyroidism patients were between 18 and 65 years old and newly diagnosed, with a disease duration of less than 2 months. Patients with uncontrolled infections, other autoimmune diseases, pregnancy or lactation were excluded. Diagnoses were established on the basis of clinical symptoms, serum thyroxine and TRAb, thyroid ultrasound, and orbital computed tomography. The first round of RT-PCR for the TCR CDR3 was performed with the HTBI primer set and the Qiagen OneStep RT-PCR kit. Most expanded thyroid clonotypes (frequency above 0.001) were also detected in blood, suggesting blood repertoires may reflect thyroid immune responses. In cross-validation, a model built on a 13 V-J signature told ophthalmopathy apart from stable hyperthyroidism with approximately 90% sensitivity and approximately 84% specificity, and in testing the same model reached 80%/75%. During validation, the model predicted progression to ophthalmopathy a median of approximately six months ahead of onset, with approximately 71% sensitivity and less than 85% specificity. A discovery cohort of about a hundred patients, about 40 with Graves' ophthalmopathy and approximately 55 with stable Graves' hyperthyroidism, was used to find distinguishing TCR V-J signatures. Prospective prediction of ophthalmopathy was tested in an independent validation cohort consisting of 18 to 20 hyperthyroidism patients and 15 or so patients who later progressed to ophthalmopathy. For training and testing, the 80 to 100 patients in the discovery cohort were randomly divided in a 7:3 ratio. Thyroid tissue and blood T-cell repertoires from several Graves' hyperthyroidism patients were also compared in the study. After blood sampling, hyperthyroidism patients were treated with methimazole at a starting dose of 30 mg daily, and ophthalmopathy patients were treated with high-dose intravenous methylprednisolone. Libraries were constructed in a second round of multiplex PCR, after which size selection and purification were performed. Libraries were sequenced paired-end with 100 bp reads on an Illumina HiSeq2000. Raw data were processed with SOAPnuke, discarding reads with adapters, uncalled bases, mean Phred below 15, or no exact constant-primer or identifier match. High-quality paired reads were merged using COPE v1.2.5, and each unique nucleotide sequence was defined as a clonotype. MiTCR v1.1 was used to align the clonotypes against IMGT TRBV, TRBD and TRBJ reference segments. The analysis was restricted to V-J combinations with a frequency above 0.0001, which together covered approximately 99% of the repertoires. A TCS score was defined as the ratio of F50 (clonal expansion) to E x V (chaos), with BLOSUM62-based TCRdist applied between CDR3 peptides within each V-J. Welch's t-statistics and random forest reduced 514 V-J features to about 13, which were used in a naive Bayes classifier (R e1071). No statistical method was used to fix the sample size in advance, and group allocation was not hidden from the investigators. According to the paper, TCR Vbeta CDR3 sequencing was carried out on over 130 peripheral blood samples, which came from under 50 ophthalmopathy, around 74 hyperthyroidism and about 17 progressor patients.

Specimen: peripheral blood mononuclear cells (PBMCs), collected at new diagnosis, from a patient treated with antithyroid drugs. This clonotype was obtained from a man aged 25 to 40 with Graves disease. Donor details come from another sample of the same person, matched by shared clones. Here the chain combines TRBV6-1 and TRBJ1-2, and 8 junction bases match TRBD1. The CDR3 corresponds to CASSRQGQGTF. The DNA is as follows: TGTGCCAGCAGTAGACAGGGGCAGGGGACCTTC.